This T cell receptor beta chain derives from a study of T cells in Graves' hyperthyroidism and ophthalmopathy. Study outcomes and limitations: Ophthalmopathy stood apart from stable hyperthyroidism in a 13 V-J model. Blood also contained most expanded thyroid clonotypes above 0.001.

Authors of the study amplified TCR beta CDR3 regions from RNA transcripts. A first-round RT-PCR of the TCR CDR3 used the HTBI primer set. TCRdb re-called the multiplex PCR reads through MiXCR, storing one row per CDR3 protein. The data contain hundreds of thousands of distinct CDR3 sequences, about two fifths of them singletons. Note on this clonotype: The antigen is undetermined.

CDR1 SQVTM and CDR2 ANQGSEA come from the germline V gene. The V and J ends lost 4 bases and 2 bases respectively, with 7 bases between them. CDR3 length: 12 residues. Patients aged 18 to 65 with hyperthyroidism were newly diagnosed, with duration under 2 months. PBMCs were derived from roughly 10 ml fresh peripheral blood. The sample comprised blood. This receptor was identified in a man between 18 and 35 years old with Graves' hyperthyroidism. This sequence joins TRBV29-1 and TRBJ2-3; D call uncertain. The CDR3 protein is CSVVELTDTQYF. For the CDR3, the DNA is TGCAGCGTTGTCGAGCTCACAGATACGCAGTATTTT.